This TCR beta chain derives from a study of regulatory T cells in long-lasting Graves disease. Overall study context: Patients with new Graves' disease had used antithyroid drugs below 3 months. Study-wide findings and caveats: It was in persistent disease that TRBV28, TRBJ1-2 and TRBJ2-5 were favored.

Building the TCR beta libraries relied on iRepertoire HTBI primers, and CDR3 regions underwent Arm-PCR. Each CDR3 protein gets one entry after TCRdb re-called the multiplex PCR reads with MiXCR. The sample has 400,000 to 500,000 distinct CDR3 sequences, approximately 15% seen once. This clonotype was observed a few times. Its specificity is not known. This sample's time point: newly diagnosed GD, antithyroid drugs for less than 3 months. Following extraction of RNA from PBMCs, that RNA was used to make the TCR library. This CDR3 is 21 amino acids long. Per germline, CDR1 SGHDN and CDR2 FVKESK. J was trimmed by 4 bases and V by 4 bases; bases with no gene match: 18. These data were also reused for a study on T cells in Graves' hyperthyroidism and ophthalmopathy.

This sequence originates from a woman in her thirties or forties with Graves disease. The sequenced sample was peripheral blood mononuclear cells (PBMCs), obtained at new diagnosis, from a patient treated with antithyroid drugs. The chain links TRBV14 to TRBJ2-1, with TRBD2 matching 14 bases. This CDR3 reads CASSLYPGLAGDSATYNEQFF. The CDR3 nucleotides read TGTGCCAGCAGCCTGTATCCGGGACTAGCGGGAGATTCCGCAACGTACAATGAGCAGTTCTTC.